Included here is one T cell receptor beta chain sequence, with context. Its antigen is undetermined. V dropped 6 bases and J dropped 7; count of bases not matched to a gene: 7. The CDR3 is 15 amino acids. The germline V gene encodes CDR1 ENHRY and CDR2 SYGVKD. Specified treatment: oral pan-JAK inhibitor, 5-10 mg twice daily. These data come from a study of CD8+ T cells in alopecia areata. Whole-study context: The investigators scored severity in treated patients by the percentage of affected scalp area. Findings of the study overall: There were also resident alphabeta T cells of normal skin sequenced in scalp samples. Scalp and blood retained many expanded lesional clones during tofacitinib. Clonality exceeded that of normal scalp in lesional scalp, most notably in alopecia totalis/universalis.

Once RNA had been extracted, it was reverse transcribed into cDNA to act as the sequencing template. Assay used: immunoSEQ multiplex PCR; TCRdb lists only in-frame clones, some missing. The sample records 200,000 to 250,000 clones, about two fifths being singletons. The sequencing here drew on CD4+ T cells sorted from blood, taken around week 31, from a patient treated with tofacitinib. This chain links TRBV10-3 with TRBJ1-4, with TRBD1 matching over 11 bases. This TCR derives from a human donor with alopecia areata. The DNA of the CDR3 is TGTGCCATCAGCAGCGGACAGGGGGCGGGTGAAAAACTGTTTTTT. Its protein product is CAISSGQGAGEKLFF.